This TCR beta chain was identified in a study of blood T cell repertoires in COVID-19. In the study overall: The study drew acute and convalescent COVID-19 samples from the United States, Italy and Spain.

Study processing details: Reference gene primer amplification gave estimated nucleated cell counts. Measured with immunoSEQ multiplex PCR; TCRdb has only the in-frame clones, and not every one. V, J and clone size were drawn from that table, and D and trimming were deduced from the DNA. The sample lists around 58,000 clones; approximately 90% were seen once. The germline V gene has CDR1 LGHDT and CDR2 YNNKEL (reference sequence). Trimming took 1 base from V and 8 from J, leaving 14 bases between them. The CDR3 extends over 15 amino acids. Membership in each cohort depended on participant-reported clinical history.

This chain uses TRBV3-1 (or the pseudogene TRBV3-2) with TRBJ1-4; D is perhaps TRBD1 (5 bases). The clonotype was recovered from a woman aged 40 to 50 who had recovered from COVID-19. The sample comprised PBMCs or T cells enriched from blood (not recorded which). The CDR3 region has the DNA TGTGCCAGCAGCCAAGCGTGGGGGGGAGACGAAAAACTGTTTTTT. It is translated as CASSQAWGGDEKLFF.